Presented here are 27 T cell receptor beta chains from one specimen sequenced in a study of CD8 T cells in Susac syndrome. Random-hexamer reverse transcription was applied to roughly 0.5 to 1 ug RNA. TCRdb re-derived calls from the immunoSEQ multiplex PCR reads in MiXCR, one entry per CDR3 protein. The sample includes 120,000 or so distinct CDR3 sequences, roughly 93% of them seen just once. The material sequenced was CD4+ T cells from PBMCs. These receptors originate from a human donor with multiple sclerosis.

The rearrangement uses TRBV30 and TRBJ1-2; unclear D gene. V lost 0 bases and J 1 base, leaving 9 bases between the germline ends. The length of the CDR3 is 14 residues. The germline V gene encodes CDR1 GTSNPN and CDR2 SVGIG (reference sequence). The CDR3 spells CAWSVLRVNYGYTF. The DNA for the CDR3 is TGTGCCTGGAGTGTACTGAGGGTTAACTATGGCTACACCTTC. Filled out from reference TRBV30 and TRBJ1-2, the complete variable domain reads SQTIHQWPATLVQPVGSPLSLECTVEGTSNPNLYWYRQAAGRGLQLLFYSVGIGQISSEVPQNLSASRPQDRQFILSSKKLLLSDSGFYLCAWSVLRVNYGYTFGSGTRLTVV.

This clonotype was observed once. The gene calls are TRBV30 and TRBJ2-5, with TRBD1 as a possible D gene (6 bases). Germline V CDR1 and CDR2: GTSNPN, SVGIG (reference sequence). This CDR3 contains 12 residues. The V gene lost 5 bases and the J gene lost 5 bases, with 12 bases spanning the gap. CDR3 in DNA: TGTGCCTGGGGGGGCAGGGGTGAGACCCAGTACTTC. Translating gives CAWGGRGETQYF.

The V call is TRBV7-3, the J call TRBJ1-2; 10 nucleotides line up with TRBD1. Germline CDR1 SGHTA, CDR2 FQGTGA. The V segment lost 4 bases and the J segment 7 bases; nucleotides outside the gene matches: 9. The CDR3 is 15 residues long. CDR3 coding DNA: TGTGCCAGCAGCTCACGCCGGACAGGGGGTCGTGGCTACACCTTC. Translating it yields CASSSRRTGGRGYTF.

The chain is built from TRBV30 and TRBJ1-1; D not certain. Trimming left V 0 bases short and J 6 bases short, with 11 bases between. Germline CDR1 and CDR2: GTSNPN and SVGIG (reference sequence). The CDR3 has 13 amino acids. DNA of the CDR3: TGTGCCTGGAGTGTACGAAGGTCAGCTGAAGCTTTCTTT. This encodes CAWSVRRSAEAFF.

CDR3 sequence (DNA): TGTGCCAGCATTCCATTTGGGGGGGGTTCTGGAAACACCATATATTTT. It encodes CASIPFGGGSGNTIYF. The rearrangement links TRBV12-3 or TRBV12-4 to TRBJ1-3; possibly TRBD1 for D (5 bases). Trimming removed 7 bases from V and 1 base from J, with 17 bases in between. This CDR3 is built from 16 residues.

The chain combines TRBV7-3 with TRBJ1-1, with D perhaps matching TRBD1 (5 bases). V was pared by 2 bases and J by 4 bases, with 14 bases between. The CDR3 is made up of 15 amino acids. Germline values: CDR1 SGHTA, CDR2 FQGTGA. CDR3 in amino acids: CASSLGPGDGTEAFF. The CDR3 DNA follows: TGTGCCAGCAGCTTAGGGCCGGGGGATGGCACTGAAGCTTTCTTT.

The V call is TRBV20-1, the J call TRBJ1-6; D is uncertain. V lost 4 bases and J 7 bases, leaving 11 bases between the germline ends. Germline CDR1 and CDR2: DFQATT and SNEGSKA (reference sequence). The CDR3 length is 13 residues. The chain's CDR3 is CSATHGQNSPLHF. CDR3 nucleotide sequence: TGCAGTGCTACCCACGGCCAGAATTCACCCCTCCACTTT.

This chain links TRBV28 with TRBJ1-5; TRBD1 agrees at 8 bases. V dropped 10 bases and J dropped 2; count of bases not matched to a gene: 10. This CDR3 is built from 15 residues. Germline assignment: CDR1 MDHEN and CDR2 SYDVKM. DNA of the CDR3: TGTGCCACACAAACAGGGGGTGATGGCAATCAGCCCCAGCATTTT. It is translated as CATQTGGDGNQPQHF.

The chain couples TRBV4-2 to TRBJ1-5; the D is unclear. Germline lookup yields CDR1 LGHNA and CDR2 YNFKEQ. The V and J ends lost 0 bases and 7 bases respectively, with 7 bases between them. The CDR3 runs to 13 residues. The CDR3 loop reads CASSQEERQPQHF. The CDR3 coding sequence is TGTGCCAGCAGCCAAGAAGAAAGGCAGCCCCAGCATTTT.

The chain is built from TRBV18 and TRBJ1-1, with D unclear. V lost 3 bases and J lost 0, with 14 bases in between. The CDR3 runs 16 residues. The germline V gene has CDR1 KGHSH and CDR2 LQKENI. The CDR3 reads CASSPPGTPMNTEAFF. CDR3 bases: TGTGCCAGCTCACCTCCAGGTACCCCGATGAACACTGAAGCTTTCTTT.

The J gene is TRBJ1-1, the V gene TRBV3-1; D ambiguous. This CDR3 is built from 13 residues. V lost 2 bases and J 11 bases, leaving 15 bases between the germline ends. Germline V gene sequence: CDR1 LGHDT, CDR2 YNNKEL (reference sequence). Here the CDR3 reads CASSQNGPSKAFF. The CDR3 DNA follows: TGTGCCAGCAGCCAAAACGGACCCTCGAAGGCTTTCTTT.

V is TRBV20-1 and J is TRBJ1-6; D unresolved. CDR1 is DFQATT and CDR2 is SNEGSKA in the germline V gene (reference sequence). This CDR3 spans 13 amino acids. V lost 3 bases, J lost 9 bases, and 12 bases lay in between. The CDR3 is CSASPGFGSPLHF. The CDR3 nucleotides are TGCAGTGCTAGTCCGGGTTTTGGTTCACCCCTCCACTTT.

This clonotype was seen just once. This sequence joins TRBV12-5 and TRBJ1-1, with D unclear. Trimming stripped 5 bases from V and 3 bases from J, with 10 bases between. The CDR3 length is 13 residues. The germline V gene encodes CDR1 LGHNT and CDR2 FRNRAP. CDR3 protein: CASGRRADTEAFF. CDR3 in DNA: TGTGCTAGTGGTCGGAGGGCGGACACTGAAGCTTTCTTT.

The chain carries TRBV6-5 and TRBJ1-1, with 7 nucleotides matching TRBD1. The CDR3 runs 13 residues. Germline CDR1 MNHEY, CDR2 SVGAGI. V dropped 3 bases and J dropped 8; count of bases not matched to a gene: 6. CDR3 sequence reads: CASSYGSTGEAFF. The CDR3 DNA reads as TGTGCCAGCAGTTATGGATCGACAGGGGAAGCTTTCTTT.

This chain's CDR3 is CASSLGTGVPYEQYF. CDR3 bases: TGTGCCAGCAGTTTGGGGACAGGAGTGCCCTACGAGCAGTACTTC. The chain carries TRBV27 and TRBJ2-7; 8 bases are a match to TRBD1. The germline gives CDR1 MNHEY, CDR2 SMNVEV (reference sequence). Trimming at V came to 3 bases and at J to 2 bases, leaving 6 bases not matched to a gene. The length of the CDR3 is 15 residues.

This clonotype appeared once. V and J are TRBV25-1 and TRBJ1-2; D perhaps matches TRBD1 (6 bases). Germline CDR1 MGHDK, CDR2 SYGVNS. CDR3 size: 13 residues. Trimming pared 6 bases from V and 4 bases from J, leaving 12 bases between. The CDR3 spells CASRYRDGYGYTF. CDR3 nucleotides: TGTGCCAGCAGGTACAGGGACGGCTATGGCTACACCTTC.

For the CDR3, the DNA is TGCAGTGCTCCCAATTACAATGAGCAGTTCTTC. Amino acid sequence: CSAPNYNEQFF. J is TRBJ2-1 and V is TRBV20-1; D not resolved. The germline V gene encodes CDR1 DFQATT and CDR2 SNEGSKA (reference sequence). The CDR3 consists of 11 residues. V lost 5 bases, J lost 4 bases, and 6 bases lay in between.

The chain is built from TRBV12-3 or TRBV12-4 and TRBJ1-5, with a tentative D call TRBD1 (5 bases). CDR3 length: 14 residues. V lost 2 bases to trimming and J lost 7 bases, with 12 bases between them. The CDR3 is CASSLTRVGQPQHF. DNA for the CDR3: TGTGCCAGCAGTTTAACCAGGGTAGGACAGCCCCAGCATTTT.

This rearrangement joins TRBV19 to TRBJ1-5, with a weak D call TRBD1 (6 bases). In germline, CDR1 is LNHDA, CDR2 SQIVND (reference sequence). CDR3 size: 14 residues. Trimming cost V 5 bases and J 5 bases, with 13 bases left between them. This chain's CDR3 is CASSGQIRYQPQHF. In DNA form, the CDR3 reads TGTGCCAGTAGTGGACAGATAAGATATCAGCCCCAGCATTTT.

The chain couples TRBV2 to TRBJ1-5; D unclear. The CDR3 totals 14 residues. The germline gives CDR1 SNHLY, CDR2 FYNNEI. The V and J ends lost 4 bases and 4 bases respectively, with 11 bases between them. The CDR3: CASSAVQENQPQHF. The CDR3 DNA sequence: TGTGCCAGCAGTGCTGTTCAGGAAAATCAGCCCCAGCATTTT.

This clonotype was observed once. V gene TRBV29-1 combines with J gene TRBJ2-3; 7 bases fit TRBD2. The germline CDR1 and CDR2 sequences are SQVTM and ANQGSEA. The CDR3 contains 14 residues. V dropped 6 bases and J dropped 0; count of bases not matched to a gene: 6. CDR3 bases: TGCAGCGTGGACCCTAGCGGAAGCACAGATACGCAGTATTTT. Protein: CSVDPSGSTDTQYF.

J is TRBJ1-2 and V is TRBV14, with TRBD1 matching over 7 bases. There are 16 residues in the CDR3. The germline V gene has CDR1 SGHDN and CDR2 FVKESK. J gave up 5 bases and V 1 base, and 10 bases lay outside the gene matches. CDR3 residues: CASSQGQGQLMYGYTF. The CDR3, as DNA: TGTGCCAGCAGCCAAGGACAGGGCCAACTTATGTATGGCTACACCTTC. The full variable domain, its missing parts supplied by reference TRBV14 and TRBJ1-2, is EAGVTQFPSHSVIEKGQTVTLRCDPISGHDNLYWYRRVMGKEIKFLLHFVKESKQDESGMPNNRFLAERTGGTYSTLKVQPAELEDSGVYFCASSQGQGQLMYGYTFGSGTRLTVV.

The V gene is TRBV30, the J gene TRBJ2-5, with TRBD1 as a possible D gene (5 bases). There are 12 residues in the CDR3. The ends were cut back, 4 bases at V and 5 bases at J, with 11 bases in the middle. The germline CDR1 and CDR2 sequences are GTSNPN and SVGIG (reference sequence). The CDR3 sequence: CAWTQGRETQYF. Here the CDR3 DNA reads TGTGCCTGGACCCAGGGTCGCGAGACCCAGTACTTC. The variable domain in full, completed from reference TRBV30 and TRBJ2-5, reads SQTIHQWPATLVQPVGSPLSLECTVEGTSNPNLYWYRQAAGRGLQLLFYSVGIGQISSEVPQNLSASRPQDRQFILSSKKLLLSDSGFYLCAWTQGRETQYFGPGTRLLVL.

This rearrangement joins TRBV12-3 or TRBV12-4 to TRBJ1-1, with TRBD1 as a possible D gene (5 bases). CDR3 size: 13 residues. V lost 6 bases and J lost 5, with 13 bases in between. The CDR3 spells CASSLGERTEAFF. CDR3 coding DNA: TGTGCCAGCAGCTTGGGGGAGCGGACTGAAGCTTTCTTT.

The gene calls are TRBV18 and TRBJ1-1, with D tentatively TRBD1 (5 bases). The CDR3 extends over 14 amino acids. Between the trimmed V and J ends, which lost 2 bases and 4 bases, there was a span of 11 bases. Germline V gene lookup returns CDR1 KGHSH and CDR2 LQKENI. CDR3 residues: CASSPEGEGTEAFF. The CDR3 DNA follows: TGTGCCAGCTCACCAGAAGGGGAGGGCACTGAAGCTTTCTTT.

This clonotype was seen once. The V gene is TRBV30, the J gene TRBJ1-1; 7 bases match TRBD1. V trimming: 1 base; J trimming: 7 bases; junction bases outside the gene matches: 9. The CDR3 is made up of 14 amino acids. Germline-derived CDR1 and CDR2 are GTSNPN and SVGIG (reference sequence). The CDR3 reads CAWSAGGREFEAFF. CDR3 DNA: TGTGCCTGGAGTGCAGGGGGTAGAGAATTTGAAGCTTTCTTT.

The gene calls are TRBV19 and TRBJ1-1; D call uncertain. Germline CDR1 reads LNHDA; CDR2 reads SQIVND (reference sequence). Between the trimmed V and J ends, which lost 6 bases and 3 bases, there was a span of 17 bases. The CDR3 sequence is 15 residues long. The DNA of the CDR3 is TGTGCCAGTAGGTCGACCGCGCTGAGGTACACTGAAGCTTTCTTT. Residues: CASRSTALRYTEAFF.